One TCR beta chain is described in this entry. Its antigen is not identified. TCRdb recomputed calls from the reads with MiXCR, one row per CDR3 protein. The sample includes some 590,000 distinct CDR3 sequences, roughly 43% of them seen just once. V trimming: 5 bases; J trimming: 7 bases; junction bases outside the gene matches: 10. CDR1 is SGHTA, CDR2 FQGNSA, per germline. The CDR3 length is 14 residues. The sample comes from a study of T cell repertoires in cytomegalovirus infection. Study-wide background: Recently identified HLA-C-restricted CMV epitopes were among the peptides used.

The study, taken as a whole, reports: HLA-C-restricted CMV clonotypes gave the most frequent clonotype in two of eight donors.

The sequencing here drew on cultured PBMCs, taken from culture after CMV antigen stimulation. The J gene is TRBJ2-7, the V gene TRBV7-2; 8 bases map to TRBD1. The sequence was collected from a human donor in good health (CMV status not recorded). Some clones in this sample may be carry-over from other donors' samples. CDR3 in amino acids: CASSDWDRTEEQYF. The CDR3 DNA reads TGTGCCAGCAGCGATTGGGACAGGACGGAAGAGCAGTACTTC.